One and the same sample provided the 13 T cell receptor beta chains below, sequenced in a study of PD-1 blockade in classical Hodgkin lymphoma. Regarding time point: cycle 4 day 1 (C4D1), after more than 5 weeks of nivolumab. Every patient relapsed after autologous stem cell transplantation, and brentuximab vedotin exposure varied. Measured with immunoSEQ multiplex PCR; TCRdb has only the in-frame clones, and not every one. This table holds over 85,000 clones, 93% found once. Sequenced here: peripheral blood mononuclear cells (PBMCs), sampled before the fourth cycle of nivolumab. Source of these receptors: a human donor with classical Hodgkin lymphoma.

In nucleotides, the CDR3 is TGTGCCAGCAGCAAAGTGTCCTACAGGGGAGGCTATGGCTACACCTTC. It encodes CASSKVSYRGGYGYTF. The chain employs TRBV21-1 and TRBJ1-2; TRBD1 reflects the table's D call only, with no check against the DNA. TRBV21-1 is classified as a pseudogene. The CDR3 is 16 amino acids.

The chain is built from TRBV11-3 and TRBJ2-3; 9 bases fit TRBD2. Germline V gene lookup returns CDR1 SGHNT and CDR2 YENEEA. The CDR3 is 16 amino acids. V was pared by 1 base and J by 3 bases, with 5 bases of the junction left unmatched. In DNA, the CDR3 is TGTGCCAGCAGCTTAGGACAGCGGGAGGTGACAGATACGCAGTATTTT. This gives the protein CASSLGQREVTDTQYF.

A word on this clone: An end of the junction differs from the germline gene, which may be a read error. J is TRBJ2-2 and V is TRBV30, with D possibly TRBD2 on 6 matching bases. This CDR3 is 15 amino acids long. Germline lookup yields CDR1 GTSNPN and CDR2 SVGIG (reference sequence). The CDR3 reads CACSGLASNTGELFF. In DNA, the CDR3 is TGTGCCTGTAGTGGGCTAGCGTCGAACACCGGGGAGCTGTTTTTT.

This clone was counted once. The V call is TRBV18, the J call TRBJ2-7, with 7 bases that match TRBD1. Trimming took 4 bases from V and 6 from J; bases not matched to a gene: 9. The CDR3 spans 14 residues. CDR1 is KGHSH, CDR2 LQKENI, per germline. DNA of the CDR3: TGTGCCAGCTCACTTTCCGACAGGGTTAGCGAGCAGTACTTC. Translating it yields CASSLSDRVSEQYF. Supplemented by reference TRBV18 and TRBJ2-7, the full variable domain reads NAGVMQNPRHLVRRRGQEARLRCSPMKGHSHVYWYRQLPEEGLKFMVYLQKENIIDESGMPKERFSAEFPKEGPSILRIQQVVRGDSAAYFCASSLSDRVSEQYFGPGTRLTVT.

V usage is TRBV18 and J usage is TRBJ2-3; the D is unclear. Germline V lookup: CDR1 KGHSH, CDR2 LQKENI. The CDR3 sequence is 15 residues long. Trimming pared 2 bases from V and 5 bases from J, leaving 14 bases between. CDR3 DNA sequence: TGTGCCAGCTCACCAGTCAGGATATCGGGAGATACGCAGTATTTT. Protein: CASSPVRISGDTQYF.

The count of this clone is one. This rearrangement joins TRBV5-1 to TRBJ2-7, with TRBD1 as a possible D gene (7 bases). This CDR3 is built from 15 residues. The ends were cut back, 2 bases at V and 7 bases at J, with 19 bases in the middle. Germline assignment: CDR1 SGHRS and CDR2 YFSETQ. The CDR3 DNA is TGCGCCAGCAGCTTTGCAGGGGGAGGTTCGTGGGAGCAGTACTTC. Protein: CASSFAGGGSWEQYF.

This sequence joins TRBV27 and TRBJ2-7, with 11 bases that match TRBD2. Germline CDR1 is MNHEY and CDR2 is SMNVEV (reference sequence). The CDR3 totals 15 residues. With 7 bases clipped from V and 4 bases from J, the junction kept 9 bases outside the gene matches. The CDR3 region has the DNA TGTGCCAGCACCCAAACTAGCGGGAGAGGATACGAGCAGTACTTC. This translates into CASTQTSGRGYEQYF.

DNA for the CDR3: TGTGCCAGCAGGGGCTCAAGGGTGACCCAGTACTTC. This translates into CASRGSRVTQYF. This rearrangement joins TRBV2 to TRBJ2-5; D not certain. Germline CDR1 and CDR2: SNHLY and FYNNEI. This CDR3 is 12 amino acids long. V lost 6 bases and J lost 7, with 12 bases in between.

The chain couples TRBV29-1 to TRBJ1-2; D is perhaps TRBD1 (5 bases). The V end was cut by 5 bases, the J end by 8 bases, with 21 bases between. CDR3 size: 14 residues. The germline CDR1 and CDR2 sequences are SQVTM and ANQGSEA. The CDR3 DNA reads TGCAGCGTTTCGCCTTTTAAGACAGCGGGGGGCTACACCTTC. Amino acids: CSVSPFKTAGGYTF.

The chain has TRBV9 and TRBJ2-3; no reliable D call. The CDR3 length is 12 residues. Germline V lookup: CDR1 SGDLS, CDR2 YYNGEE. V shed 8 bases and J shed 1 base, with 8 bases lying between them. The CDR3 reads CASQAGTDTQYF. The DNA for the CDR3 is TGTGCCAGTCAGGCCGGCACAGATACGCAGTATTTT.

On this clone itself: One junction end disagrees with the germline gene, perhaps due to a read error. The chain employs TRBV6-5 and TRBJ2-7; no clear D. CDR1 is MNHEY, CDR2 SVGAGI, per germline. This CDR3 region has 9 residues. CDR3 bases: TGTGCCAGCCGTTACGAGCAGTACTTC. It encodes CASRYEQYF.

J is TRBJ2-2 and V is TRBV19; D unresolved. This CDR3 spans 15 amino acids. V lost 0 bases, J lost 4 bases, and 9 bases lay in between. Looked up from germline, CDR1 is LNHDA and CDR2 is SQIVND (reference sequence). The CDR3 reads CASSIDPLVTGELFF. CDR3 nucleotide sequence: TGTGCCAGTAGTATAGATCCTCTGGTCACCGGGGAGCTGTTTTTT.

V is TRBV10-3 and J is TRBJ2-1, with D perhaps TRBD1 or TRBD2 (5 bases each). Trimming took off 2 bases at V and 5 bases at J, with 16 bases between the two ends. This CDR3 has 16 amino acids. CDR1 and CDR2 (germline): ENHRY, SYGVKD. For the CDR3, the DNA is TGTGCCATCAGTGAGCTGGCAGGGAGAACCAACAATGAGCAGTTCTTC. The encoded protein is CAISELAGRTNNEQFF.